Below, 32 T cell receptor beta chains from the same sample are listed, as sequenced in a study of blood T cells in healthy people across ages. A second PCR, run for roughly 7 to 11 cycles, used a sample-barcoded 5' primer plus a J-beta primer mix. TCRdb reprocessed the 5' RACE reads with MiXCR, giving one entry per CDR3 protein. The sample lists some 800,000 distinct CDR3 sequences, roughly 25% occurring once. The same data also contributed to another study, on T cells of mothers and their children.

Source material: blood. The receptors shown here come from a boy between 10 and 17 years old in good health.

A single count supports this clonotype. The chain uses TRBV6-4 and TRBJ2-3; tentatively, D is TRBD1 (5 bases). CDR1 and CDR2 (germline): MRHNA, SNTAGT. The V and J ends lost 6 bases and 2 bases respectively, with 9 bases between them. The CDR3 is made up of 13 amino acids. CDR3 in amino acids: CASRGALTDTQYF. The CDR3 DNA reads TGTGCCAGCAGAGGGGCCCTCACAGATACGCAGTATTTT.

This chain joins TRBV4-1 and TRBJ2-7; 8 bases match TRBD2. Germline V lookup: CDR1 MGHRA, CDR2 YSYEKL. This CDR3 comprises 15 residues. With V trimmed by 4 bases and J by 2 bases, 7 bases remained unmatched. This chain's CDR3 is CASSPTSGMPYEQYF. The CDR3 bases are TGCGCCAGCAGCCCAACTAGCGGAATGCCCTACGAGCAGTACTTC.

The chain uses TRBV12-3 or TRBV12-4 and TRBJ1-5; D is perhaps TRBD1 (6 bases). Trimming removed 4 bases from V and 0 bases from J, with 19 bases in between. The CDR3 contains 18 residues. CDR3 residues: CASSSYSGTIISNQPQHF. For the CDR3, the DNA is TGTGCCAGCAGTTCCTATTCAGGGACAATCATTAGCAATCAGCCCCAGCATTTT.

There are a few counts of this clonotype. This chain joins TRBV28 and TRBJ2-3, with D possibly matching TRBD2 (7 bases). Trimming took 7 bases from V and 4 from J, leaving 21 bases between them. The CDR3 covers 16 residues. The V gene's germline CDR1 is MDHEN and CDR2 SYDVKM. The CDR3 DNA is TGTGCCAGCACCCGCGGGGGCGGTTTTCGCTCAGATACGCAGTATTTT. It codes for CASTRGGGFRSDTQYF.

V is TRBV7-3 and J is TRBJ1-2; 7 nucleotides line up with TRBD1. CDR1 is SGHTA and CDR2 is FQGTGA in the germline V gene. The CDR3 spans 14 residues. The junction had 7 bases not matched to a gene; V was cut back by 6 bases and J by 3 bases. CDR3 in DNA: TGTGCCAGCAGACCCGGACAGGCTGACTATGGCTACACCTTC. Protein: CASRPGQADYGYTF.

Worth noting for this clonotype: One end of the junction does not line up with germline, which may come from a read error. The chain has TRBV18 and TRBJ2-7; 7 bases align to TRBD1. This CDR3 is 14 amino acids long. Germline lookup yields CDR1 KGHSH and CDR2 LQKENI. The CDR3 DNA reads TGTGCCAGCTCACGACGGGACAGCTCCTACGAGCAGTCCTTC. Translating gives CASSRRDSSYEQSF.

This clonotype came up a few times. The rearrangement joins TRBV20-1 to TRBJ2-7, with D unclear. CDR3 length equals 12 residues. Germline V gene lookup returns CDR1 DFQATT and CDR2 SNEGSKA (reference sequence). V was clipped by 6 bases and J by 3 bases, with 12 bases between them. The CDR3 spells CSATTDGYEQYF. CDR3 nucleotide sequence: TGCAGTGCCACTACAGACGGCTACGAGCAGTACTTC.

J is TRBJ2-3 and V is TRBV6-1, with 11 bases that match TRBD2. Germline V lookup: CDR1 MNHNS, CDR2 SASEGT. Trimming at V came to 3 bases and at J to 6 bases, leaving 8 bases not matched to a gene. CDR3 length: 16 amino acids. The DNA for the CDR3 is TGTGCCAGCAGTGATAGCGGGAGGGCCGATTGGGATACGCAGTATTTT. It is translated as CASSDSGRADWDTQYF.

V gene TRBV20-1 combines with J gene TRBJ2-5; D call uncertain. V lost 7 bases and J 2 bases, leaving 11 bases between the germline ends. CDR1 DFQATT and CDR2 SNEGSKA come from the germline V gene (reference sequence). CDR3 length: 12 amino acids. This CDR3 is CSVVLQQETQYF. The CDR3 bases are TGCAGTGTGGTCCTACAACAAGAGACCCAGTACTTC.

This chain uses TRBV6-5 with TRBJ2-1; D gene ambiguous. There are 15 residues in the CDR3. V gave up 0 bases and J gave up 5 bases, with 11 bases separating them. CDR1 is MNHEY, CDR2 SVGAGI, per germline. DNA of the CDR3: TGTGCCAGCAGTTACTCGAATAATCTAAACAATGAGCAGTTCTTC. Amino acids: CASSYSNNLNNEQFF.

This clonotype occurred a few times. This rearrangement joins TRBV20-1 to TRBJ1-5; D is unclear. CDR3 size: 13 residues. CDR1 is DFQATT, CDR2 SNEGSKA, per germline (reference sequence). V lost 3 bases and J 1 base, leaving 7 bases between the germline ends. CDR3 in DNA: TGCAGTGCTAGGCCCGAAAGCAATCAGCCCCAGCATTTT. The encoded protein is CSARPESNQPQHF.

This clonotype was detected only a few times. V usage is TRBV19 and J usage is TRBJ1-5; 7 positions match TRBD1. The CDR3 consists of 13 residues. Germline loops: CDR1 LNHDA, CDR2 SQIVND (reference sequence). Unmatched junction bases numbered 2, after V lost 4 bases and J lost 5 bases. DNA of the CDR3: TGTGCCAGTAGTACCGGGACAGATCAGCCCCAGCATTTT. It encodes CASSTGTDQPQHF.

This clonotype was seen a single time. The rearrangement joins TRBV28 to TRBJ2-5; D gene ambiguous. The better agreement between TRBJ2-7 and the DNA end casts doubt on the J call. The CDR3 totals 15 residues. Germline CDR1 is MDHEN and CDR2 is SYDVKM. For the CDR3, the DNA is TGTGCCAGCAGTCAAGGGCCTTTCCGCACCTACGAGCAGTACTTC. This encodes CASSQGPFRTYEQYF.

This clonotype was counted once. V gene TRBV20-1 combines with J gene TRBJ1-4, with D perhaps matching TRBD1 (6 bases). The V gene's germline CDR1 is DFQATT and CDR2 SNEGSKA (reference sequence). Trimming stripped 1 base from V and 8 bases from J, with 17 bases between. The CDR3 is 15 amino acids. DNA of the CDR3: TGCAGTGCTAGAGGCCAGGGAGGGGGAGGAGAAAAACTGTTTTTT. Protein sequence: CSARGQGGGGEKLFF.

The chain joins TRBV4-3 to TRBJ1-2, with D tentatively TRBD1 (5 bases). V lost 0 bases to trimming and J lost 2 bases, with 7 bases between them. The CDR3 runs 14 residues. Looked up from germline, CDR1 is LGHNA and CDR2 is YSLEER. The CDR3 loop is CASSQDAGNYGYTF. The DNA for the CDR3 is TGCGCCAGCAGCCAAGATGCAGGGAACTATGGCTACACCTTC.

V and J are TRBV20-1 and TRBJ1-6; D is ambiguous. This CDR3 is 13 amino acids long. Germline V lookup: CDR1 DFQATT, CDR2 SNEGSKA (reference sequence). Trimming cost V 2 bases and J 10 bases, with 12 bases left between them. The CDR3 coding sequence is TGCAGTGCTAGACAGTCCCCCGAGTCACCCCTCCACTTT. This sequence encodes CSARQSPESPLHF.

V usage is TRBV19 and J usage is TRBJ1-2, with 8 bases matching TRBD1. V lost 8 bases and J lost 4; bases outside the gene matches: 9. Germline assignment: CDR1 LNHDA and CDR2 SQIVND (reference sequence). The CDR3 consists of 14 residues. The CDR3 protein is CASQGARRAYGYTF. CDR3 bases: TGTGCCAGTCAGGGGGCCCGGAGGGCCTATGGCTACACCTTC.

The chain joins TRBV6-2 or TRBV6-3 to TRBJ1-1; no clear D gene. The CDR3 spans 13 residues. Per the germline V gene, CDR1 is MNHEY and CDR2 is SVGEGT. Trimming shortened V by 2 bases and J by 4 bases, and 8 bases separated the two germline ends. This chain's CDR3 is CASSYGSVTEAFF. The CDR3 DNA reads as TGTGCCAGCAGTTACGGGAGCGTCACTGAAGCTTTCTTT.

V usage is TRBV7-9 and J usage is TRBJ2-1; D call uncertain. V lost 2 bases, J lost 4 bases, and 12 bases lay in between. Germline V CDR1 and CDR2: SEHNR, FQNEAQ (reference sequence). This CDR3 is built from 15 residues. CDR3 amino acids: CASSLRPRPYNEQFF. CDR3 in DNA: TGTGCCAGCAGCTTAAGGCCCAGACCATACAATGAGCAGTTCTTC.

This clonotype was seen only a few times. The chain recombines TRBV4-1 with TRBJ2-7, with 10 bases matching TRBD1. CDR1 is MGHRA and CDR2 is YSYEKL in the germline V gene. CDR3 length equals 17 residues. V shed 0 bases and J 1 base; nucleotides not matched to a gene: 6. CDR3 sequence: CASSQDRGQGSSYEQYF. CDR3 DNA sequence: TGCGCCAGCAGCCAAGATCGGGGACAGGGGAGTTCCTACGAGCAGTACTTC.

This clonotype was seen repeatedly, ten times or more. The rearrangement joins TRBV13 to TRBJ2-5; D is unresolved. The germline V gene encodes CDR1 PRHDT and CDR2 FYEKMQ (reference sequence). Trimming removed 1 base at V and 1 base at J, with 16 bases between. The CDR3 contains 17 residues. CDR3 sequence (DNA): TGTGCCAGCAGCTTAGAGTCCCGCGGCAGTCTCCAAGAGACCCAGTACTTC. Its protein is CASSLESRGSLQETQYF.

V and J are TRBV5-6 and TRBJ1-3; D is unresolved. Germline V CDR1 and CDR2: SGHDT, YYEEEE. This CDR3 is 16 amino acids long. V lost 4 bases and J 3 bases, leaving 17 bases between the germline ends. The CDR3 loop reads CASSTDLLSGGNTIYF. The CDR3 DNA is TGTGCCAGCAGCACGGACCTACTCAGTGGTGGAAACACCATATATTTT.

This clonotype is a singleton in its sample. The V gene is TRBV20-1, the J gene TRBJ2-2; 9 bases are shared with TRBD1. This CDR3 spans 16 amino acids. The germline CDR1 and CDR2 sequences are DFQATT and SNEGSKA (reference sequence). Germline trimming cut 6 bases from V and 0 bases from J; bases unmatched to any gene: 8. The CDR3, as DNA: TGCAGTGCCCCCCCCTGGACAGGGGCGAACACCGGGGAGCTGTTTTTT. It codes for CSAPPWTGANTGELFF.

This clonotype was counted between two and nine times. CDR3 DNA: TGCGCCAGCAGCTTGCTCCCCGCCGGGACAGGGAACCAGCCCCAGCATTTT. It yields the protein CASSLLPAGTGNQPQHF. The V call is TRBV5-1, the J call TRBJ1-5, with 9 bases fitting TRBD1. J gave up 7 bases and V 1 base, and 12 bases lay outside the gene matches. The CDR3 runs 17 residues. The germline V gene encodes CDR1 SGHRS and CDR2 YFSETQ. The full variable domain, its missing parts supplied by reference TRBV5-1 and TRBJ1-5, is KAGVTQTPRYLIKTRGQQVTLSCSPISGHRSVSWYQQTPGQGLQFLFEYFSETQRNKGNFPGRFSGRQFSNSRSEMNVSTLELGDSALYLCASSLLPAGTGNQPQHFGDGTRLSIL.

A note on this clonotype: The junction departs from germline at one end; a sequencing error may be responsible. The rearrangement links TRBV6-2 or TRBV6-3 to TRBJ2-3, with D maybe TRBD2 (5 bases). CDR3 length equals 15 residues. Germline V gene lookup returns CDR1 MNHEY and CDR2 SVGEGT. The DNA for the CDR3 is TGTGCCAGAAGTTACGGGGTGGGCCTCACAGATACGCAGTATTTT. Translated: CARSYGVGLTDTQYF.

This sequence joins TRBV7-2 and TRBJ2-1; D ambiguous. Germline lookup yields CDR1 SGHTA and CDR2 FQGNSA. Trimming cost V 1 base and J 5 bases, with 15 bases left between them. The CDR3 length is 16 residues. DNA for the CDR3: TGTGCCAGCAGCTTAGGCGTAGGGCTCAGGAACAATGAGCAGTTCTTC. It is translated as CASSLGVGLRNNEQFF. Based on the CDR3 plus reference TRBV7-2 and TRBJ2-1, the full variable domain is GAGVSQSPSNKVTEKGKDVELRCDPISGHTALYWYRQSLGQGLEFLIYFQGNSAPDKSGLPSDRFSAERTGGSVSTLTIQRTQQEDSAVYLCASSLGVGLRNNEQFFGPGTRLTVL.

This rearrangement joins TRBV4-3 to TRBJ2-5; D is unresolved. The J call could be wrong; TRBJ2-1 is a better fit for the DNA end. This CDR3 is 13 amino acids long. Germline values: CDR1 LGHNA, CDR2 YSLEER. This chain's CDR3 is CASSHTYNNEQFF. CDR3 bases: TGCGCCAGCAGCCATACGTACAACAATGAGCAGTTCTTC.

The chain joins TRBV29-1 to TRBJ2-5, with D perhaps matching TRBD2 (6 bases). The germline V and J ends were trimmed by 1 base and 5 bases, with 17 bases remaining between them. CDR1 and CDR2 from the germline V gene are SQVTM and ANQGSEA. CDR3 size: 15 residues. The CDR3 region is CSVEGRLATVETQYF. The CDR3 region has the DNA TGCAGCGTTGAAGGGAGGCTAGCGACGGTGGAGACCCAGTACTTC.

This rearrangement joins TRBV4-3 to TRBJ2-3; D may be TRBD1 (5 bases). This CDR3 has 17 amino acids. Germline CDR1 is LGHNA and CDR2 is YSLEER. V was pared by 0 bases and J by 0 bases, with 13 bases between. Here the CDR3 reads CASSQDGSTGSTDTQYF. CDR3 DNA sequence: TGCGCCAGCAGCCAAGATGGATCTACAGGTAGCACAGATACGCAGTATTTT.

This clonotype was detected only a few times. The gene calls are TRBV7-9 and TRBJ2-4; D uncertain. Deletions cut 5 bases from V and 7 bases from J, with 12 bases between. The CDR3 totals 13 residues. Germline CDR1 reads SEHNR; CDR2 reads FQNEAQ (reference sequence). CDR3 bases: TGTGCCAGCAGCCCCGACGTATCGAACATTCAGTACTTC. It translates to CASSPDVSNIQYF.

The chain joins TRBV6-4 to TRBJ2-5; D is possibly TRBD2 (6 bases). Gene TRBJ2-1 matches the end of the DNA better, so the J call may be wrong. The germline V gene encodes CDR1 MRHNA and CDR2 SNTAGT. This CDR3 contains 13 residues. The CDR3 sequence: CAPWDSSYNEQFF. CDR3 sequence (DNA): TGTGCCCCCTGGGACTCTTCCTACAATGAGCAGTTCTTC.

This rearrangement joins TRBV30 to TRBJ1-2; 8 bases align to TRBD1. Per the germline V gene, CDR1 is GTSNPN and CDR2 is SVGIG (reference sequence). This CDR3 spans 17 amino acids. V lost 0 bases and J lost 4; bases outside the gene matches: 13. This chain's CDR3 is CAWSVGPPQGAGYGYTF. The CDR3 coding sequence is TGTGCCTGGAGTGTTGGCCCTCCCCAGGGGGCAGGCTATGGCTACACCTTC.